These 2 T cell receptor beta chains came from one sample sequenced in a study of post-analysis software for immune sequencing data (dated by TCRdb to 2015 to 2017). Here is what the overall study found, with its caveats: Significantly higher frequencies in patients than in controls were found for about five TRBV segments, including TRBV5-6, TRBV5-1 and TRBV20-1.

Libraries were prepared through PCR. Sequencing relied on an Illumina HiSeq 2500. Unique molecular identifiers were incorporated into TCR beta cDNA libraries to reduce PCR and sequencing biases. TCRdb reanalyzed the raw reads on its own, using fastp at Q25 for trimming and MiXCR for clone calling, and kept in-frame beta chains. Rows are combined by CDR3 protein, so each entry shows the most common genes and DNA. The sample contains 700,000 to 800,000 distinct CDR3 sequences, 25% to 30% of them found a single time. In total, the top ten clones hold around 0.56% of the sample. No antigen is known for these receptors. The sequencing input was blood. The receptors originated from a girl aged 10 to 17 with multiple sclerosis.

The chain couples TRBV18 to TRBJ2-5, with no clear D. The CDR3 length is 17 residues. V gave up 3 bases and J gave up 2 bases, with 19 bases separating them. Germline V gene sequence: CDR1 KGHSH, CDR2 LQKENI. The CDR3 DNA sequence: TGTGCCAGCTCACCGAGATTTGGGGTGACCCCTCAAGAGACCCAGTACTTC. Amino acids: CASSPRFGVTPQETQYF. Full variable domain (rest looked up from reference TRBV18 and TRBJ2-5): NAGVMQNPRHLVRRRGQEARLRCSPMKGHSHVYWYRQLPEEGLKFMVYLQKENIIDESGMPKERFSAEFPKEGPSILRIQQVVRGDSAAYFCASSPRFGVTPQETQYFGPGTRLLVL.

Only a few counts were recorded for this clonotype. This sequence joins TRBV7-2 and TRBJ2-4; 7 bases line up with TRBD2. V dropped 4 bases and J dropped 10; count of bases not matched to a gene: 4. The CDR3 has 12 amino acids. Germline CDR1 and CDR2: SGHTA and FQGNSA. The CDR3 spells CASSSSGEIQYF. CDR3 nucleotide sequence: TGTGCCAGCAGCTCGAGCGGGGAAATTCAGTACTTC.